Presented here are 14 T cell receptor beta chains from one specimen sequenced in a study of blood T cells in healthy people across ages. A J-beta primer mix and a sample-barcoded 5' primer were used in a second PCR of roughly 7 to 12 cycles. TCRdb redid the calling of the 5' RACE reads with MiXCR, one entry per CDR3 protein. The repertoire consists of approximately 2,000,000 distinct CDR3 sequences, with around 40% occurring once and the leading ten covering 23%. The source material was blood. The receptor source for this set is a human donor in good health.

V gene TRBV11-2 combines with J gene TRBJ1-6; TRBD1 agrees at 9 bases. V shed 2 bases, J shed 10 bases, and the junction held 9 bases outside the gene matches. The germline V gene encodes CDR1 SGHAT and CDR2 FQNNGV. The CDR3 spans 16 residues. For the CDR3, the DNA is TGTGCCAGCAGCTTATACAGGGGGCGCCTCGGGTCACCCCTCCACTTT. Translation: CASSLYRGRLGSPLHF.

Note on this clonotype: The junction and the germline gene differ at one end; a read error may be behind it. CDR3 nucleotides: TGCAGCGCAATGACCGGGGATCACCCCCAGCATTTT. Protein: CSAMTGDHPQHF. The gene calls are TRBV29-1 and TRBJ1-5; no clear D gene. CDR1 and CDR2 from the germline V gene are SQVTM and ANQGSEA. This CDR3 is built from 12 residues.

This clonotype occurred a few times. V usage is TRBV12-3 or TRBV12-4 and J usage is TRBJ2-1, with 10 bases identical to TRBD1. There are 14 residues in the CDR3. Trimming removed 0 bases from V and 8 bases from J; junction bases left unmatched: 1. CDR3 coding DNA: TGTGCCAGCAGTTTAGCGACAGGGGGCGATGAGCAGTTCTTC. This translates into CASSLATGGDEQFF.

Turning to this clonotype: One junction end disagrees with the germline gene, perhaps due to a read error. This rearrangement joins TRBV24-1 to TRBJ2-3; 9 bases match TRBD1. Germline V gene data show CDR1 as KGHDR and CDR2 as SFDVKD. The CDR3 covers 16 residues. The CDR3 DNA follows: TGTGCCACCAGTGATCGGGGACAGGGTATAGCGGATATGCAGTATTTT. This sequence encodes CATSDRGQGIADMQYF.

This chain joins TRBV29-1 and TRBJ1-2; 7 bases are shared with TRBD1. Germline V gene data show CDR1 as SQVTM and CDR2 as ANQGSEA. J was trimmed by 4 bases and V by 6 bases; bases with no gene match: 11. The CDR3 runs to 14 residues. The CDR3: CSVNPRQGRYGYTF. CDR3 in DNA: TGCAGCGTGAACCCGAGACAGGGCCGCTATGGCTACACCTTC.

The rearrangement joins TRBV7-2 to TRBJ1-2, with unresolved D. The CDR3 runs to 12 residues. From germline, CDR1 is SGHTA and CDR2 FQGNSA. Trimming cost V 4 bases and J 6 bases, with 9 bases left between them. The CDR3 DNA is TGTGCCAGCAGCTCAGCTAGGGATGGCTACACCTTC. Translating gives CASSSARDGYTF.

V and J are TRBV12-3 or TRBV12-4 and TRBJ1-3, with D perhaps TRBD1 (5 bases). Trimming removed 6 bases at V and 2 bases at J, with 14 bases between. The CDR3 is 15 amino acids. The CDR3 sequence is CASRSGWGAGNTIYF. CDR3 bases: TGTGCCAGCAGGTCGGGGTGGGGGGCTGGAAACACCATATATTTT.

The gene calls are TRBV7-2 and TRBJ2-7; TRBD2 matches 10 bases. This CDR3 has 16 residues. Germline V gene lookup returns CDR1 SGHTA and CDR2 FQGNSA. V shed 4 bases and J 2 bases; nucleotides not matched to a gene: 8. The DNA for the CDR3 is TGTGCCAGCAGCTCCGTCAGCGGGGGGGCCGCCTACGAGCAGTACTTC. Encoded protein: CASSSVSGGAAYEQYF.

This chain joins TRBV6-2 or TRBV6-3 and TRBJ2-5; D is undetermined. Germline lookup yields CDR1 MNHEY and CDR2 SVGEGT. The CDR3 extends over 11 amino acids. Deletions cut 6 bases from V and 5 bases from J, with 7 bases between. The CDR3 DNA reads TGTGCCAGCAGGCGAGTTGAGACCCAGTACTTC. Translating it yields CASRRVETQYF.

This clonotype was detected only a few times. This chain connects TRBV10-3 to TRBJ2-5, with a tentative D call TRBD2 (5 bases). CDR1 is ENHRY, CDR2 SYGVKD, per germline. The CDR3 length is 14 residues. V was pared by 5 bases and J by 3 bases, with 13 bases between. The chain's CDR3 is CAISLAYSEETQYF. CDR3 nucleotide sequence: TGTGCCATCAGTTTAGCGTATTCGGAAGAGACCCAGTACTTC.

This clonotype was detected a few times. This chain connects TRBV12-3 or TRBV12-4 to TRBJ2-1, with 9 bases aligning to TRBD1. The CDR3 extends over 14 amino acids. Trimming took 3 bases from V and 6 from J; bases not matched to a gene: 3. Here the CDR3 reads CASSFGDRANEQFF. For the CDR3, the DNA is TGTGCCAGCAGTTTCGGGGACAGGGCCAATGAGCAGTTCTTC.

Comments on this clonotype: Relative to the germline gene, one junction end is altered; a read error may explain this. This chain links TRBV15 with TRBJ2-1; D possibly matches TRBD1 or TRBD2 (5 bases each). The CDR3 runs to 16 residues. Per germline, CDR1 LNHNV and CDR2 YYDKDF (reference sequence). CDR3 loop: CATSRGKLGVYSEQFF. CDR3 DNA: TGTGCCACCAGCAGAGGTAAACTGGGGGTTTACAGTGAGCAGTTCTTC.

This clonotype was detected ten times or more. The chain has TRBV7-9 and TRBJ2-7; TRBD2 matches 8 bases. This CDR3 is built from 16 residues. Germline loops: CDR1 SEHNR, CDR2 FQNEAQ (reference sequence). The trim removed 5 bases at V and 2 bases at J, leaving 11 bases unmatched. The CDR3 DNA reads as TGTGCCAGCAGCCGTCGGCTAGCGGGCCCTGCCTACGAGCAGTACTTC. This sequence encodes CASSRRLAGPAYEQYF. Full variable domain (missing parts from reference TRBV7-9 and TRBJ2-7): DTGVSQNPRHKITKRGQNVTFRCDPISEHNRLYWYRQTLGQGPEFLTYFQNEAQLEKSRLLSDRFSAERPKGSFSTLEIQRTEQGDSAMYLCASSRRLAGPAYEQYFGPGTRLTVT.

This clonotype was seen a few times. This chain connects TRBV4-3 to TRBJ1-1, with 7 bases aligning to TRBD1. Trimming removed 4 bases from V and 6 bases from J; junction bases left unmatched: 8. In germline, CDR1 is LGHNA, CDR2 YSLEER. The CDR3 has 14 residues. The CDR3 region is CASSRDRELPEAFF. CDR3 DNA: TGCGCCAGCAGCCGAGACAGGGAGTTGCCTGAAGCTTTCTTT.